A selection of T cell receptor beta chains follows, all from one sample in a study of T cells in Graves' hyperthyroidism and ophthalmopathy. MiXCR, run by TCRdb on the multiplex PCR reads, gives a single entry per CDR3 protein. The top ten hold roughly 29% of the sample, which has about 550,000 distinct CDR3 sequences, more than 20% seen once. Sequenced material: blood. These receptors all stem from a man in his late teens or twenties with Graves' hyperthyroidism. Each CDR3 is given with its conserved first and last residue. D genes are given only for firm matches. Clone size appears in some rows only: once, few, many, or a class for an expanded clone.

d_call clone_size j_call v_call cdr3_aa cdr3_nt
. once TRBJ1-5 TRBV6-1 CASTFGVLYLSNQPQHF TGTGCCAGCACCTTCGGGGTGCTCTACCTTAGCAATCAGCCCCAGCATTTT
. many TRBJ1-5 TRBV6-4 CASSDAAPQVIYQPQHF TGTGCCAGCAGTGACGCCGCCCCCCAGGTAATATATCAGCCCCAGCATTTT
. many TRBJ2-2 TRBV6-5 CASSYSRTGGAGELFF TGTGCCAGCAGTTACTCTCGGACCGGCGGGGCCGGGGAGCTGTTTTTT
. many TRBJ1-1 TRBV7-6 CASSLRDTPAAEAFF TGTGCCAGCAGCCTCCGGGACACACCCGCTGCTGAAGCTTTCTTT
TRBD1 few TRBJ1-4 TRBV30 CAWSAGTGMSEKLFF TGTGCCTGGAGTGCCGGGACAGGGATGAGTGAAAAACTGTTTTTT
TRBD1 many TRBJ1-1 TRBV3-1 CASRLQGARITEAFF TGTGCCAGCAGATTACAGGGGGCGCGAATCACTGAAGCTTTCTTT
. many TRBJ2-2 TRBV6-1 CASSKSEAGELFF TGTGCCAGCAGCAAGTCGGAGGCGGGGGAGCTGTTTTTT
. few TRBJ2-5 TRBV19 CASSMTSAQKTQYF TGTGCCAGTAGTATGACTTCCGCCCAGAAGACCCAGTACTTC
. many TRBJ2-5 TRBV18 CASSPPVGMETQYF TGTGCCAGCTCACCACCGGTAGGGATGGAGACCCAGTACTTC
. many TRBJ1-1 TRBV7-9 CASSSVGGKTEAFF TGTGCCAGCAGCTCCGTAGGGGGGAAGACTGAAGCTTTCTTT
TRBD2 . TRBJ2-7 TRBV28 CASVAGSSYEQYF TGTGCCAGCGTAGCGGGGAGCTCCTACGAGCAGTACTTC
. many TRBJ2-7 TRBV12-3/TRBV12-4 CASSLRDKSYEQYF TGTGCCAGCAGCCTTCGGGACAAATCCTACGAGCAGTACTTC
. . TRBJ2-2 TRBV28 CASRRTRQGGTGELFF TGTGCCAGCAGAAGAACCCGCCAGGGGGGGACCGGGGAGCTGTTTTTT
TRBD1 many TRBJ1-2 TRBV4-1 CASSQDIFGTGNGYTF TGCGCCAGCAGCCAAGATATTTTTGGGACAGGGAATGGCTACACCTTC
. many TRBJ2-2 TRBV12-5 CASGPTAGPGELFF TGTGCTAGTGGTCCAACCGCGGGGCCCGGGGAGCTGTTTTTT
. few TRBJ1-2 TRBV5-1 CASSLYGFGAPDGGYTF TGCGCCAGCAGCTTGTACGGTTTCGGCGCACCCGACGGGGGCTACACCTTC
. few TRBJ2-4 TRBV20-1 CSARGARDIQYF TGCAGTGCTCGGGGCGCTCGGGACATTCAGTACTTC
. many TRBJ2-7 TRBV18 CASSPYLQGSGEQYF TGTGCCAGCTCACCCTATCTACAGGGCTCGGGCGAGCAGTACTTC
. many TRBJ2-7 TRBV28 CASTSGGSEQYF TGTGCCAGCACTTCCGGGGGCAGCGAGCAGTACTTC
. . TRBJ1-5 TRBV6-1 CASSRGGGFGYQPQHF TGTGCCAGCAGTCGCGGCGGGGGGTTCGGGTATCAGCCCCAGCATTTT
. many TRBJ2-2 TRBV19 CASRWGSQTGTGELFF TGTGCCAGTAGGTGGGGCTCACAAACGGGCACCGGGGAGCTGTTTTTT
. few TRBJ1-1 TRBV2 CASSALWTSGQATEAFF TGTGCCAGCAGTGCTCTCTGGACGTCTGGTCAAGCGACTGAAGCTTTCTTT
TRBD2 many TRBJ2-5 TRBV20-1 CSAGPGLGEETQYF TGCAGTGCTGGGCCGGGACTAGGAGAAGAGACCCAGTACTTC
. few TRBJ2-7 TRBV2 CASTAGEKYEQYF TGTGCCAGCACAGCCGGGGAAAAATACGAGCAGTACTTC
. few TRBJ2-4 TRBV7-9 CASSLEKTGIDIQYF TGTGCCAGCAGCTTAGAGAAAACAGGGATCGACATTCAGTACTTC
. many TRBJ1-2 TRBV27 CASSLGGFNGYTF TGTGCCAGCAGTTTGGGTGGGTTTAACGGCTACACCTTC
. . TRBJ2-2 TRBV12-3/TRBV12-4 CAIAPNSLNTGELFF TGTGCCATCGCCCCAAATTCCTTAAATACCGGGGAGCTGTTTTTT
TRBD1 many TRBJ2-5 TRBV20-1 CSARDGQGQETQYF TGCAGTGCTAGAGATGGACAGGGACAAGAGACCCAGTACTTC
TRBD2 many TRBJ2-5 TRBV9 CASSPSTSGVLWSETQYF TGTGCCAGCAGCCCTTCGACTAGCGGGGTACTTTGGTCAGAGACCCAGTACTTC
. once TRBJ2-7 TRBV28 CASTWTGDQYF TGTGCCAGCACTTGGACGGGAGATCAGTACTTC
. . TRBJ1-3 TRBV12-3/TRBV12-4 CASSFYGFYSGNTIYF TGTGCCAGCAGTTTTTACGGATTTTACTCTGGAAACACCATATATTTT
. few TRBJ1-5 TRBV12-3/TRBV12-4 CASSLSGWDQPQHF TGTGCCAGCAGTTTATCAGGGTGGGATCAGCCCCAGCATTTT
. . TRBJ2-7 TRBV6-5 CASSYGEWSAHSYEQYF TGTGCCAGCAGTTACGGGGAGTGGAGCGCCCACTCCTACGAGCAGTACTTC
TRBD2 many TRBJ2-6 TRBV6-2/TRBV6-3 CASSYSSGGASAGANVLTF TGTGCCAGCAGTTACTCGTCCGGGGGGGCCAGTGCTGGGGCCAACGTCCTGACTTTC
. many TRBJ2-5 TRBV25-1 CASSETRTEILKETQYF TGTGCCAGCAGTGAAACCAGGACAGAAATACTTAAAGAGACCCAGTACTTC
. . TRBJ1-5 TRBV4-1 CASSQAALFQPQHF TGCGCCAGCAGCCAAGCCGCCTTATTTCAGCCCCAGCATTTT
. many TRBJ2-5 TRBV6-1 CASRTAIQETQYF TGTGCCAGCAGGACAGCGATTCAAGAGACCCAGTACTTC
. many TRBJ1-1 TRBV30 CAWSVPPTQGSNTEAFF TGTGCCTGGAGTGTTCCCCCCACACAGGGTTCGAACACTGAAGCTTTCTTT
TRBD1 many TRBJ2-7 TRBV20-1 CSASDRGAYEQYF TGCAGTGCTTCAGACAGGGGAGCCTACGAGCAGTACTTC
. . TRBJ1-2 TRBV28 CASSLHRYRNFGYTF TGTGCCAGCAGTCTACACAGGTATAGGAATTTCGGCTACACCTTC
. many TRBJ2-7 TRBV2 CASTLRYEQYF TGTGCCAGCACCCTTCGTTACGAGCAGTACTTC
. many TRBJ2-7 TRBV6-1 CATWAPSYEQYF TGTGCCACCTGGGCCCCCTCCTACGAGCAGTACTTC
. many TRBJ1-5 TRBV6-2/TRBV6-3 CASSPVGPNQPQHF TGTGCCAGCAGTCCCGTCGGACCCAATCAGCCCCAGCATTTT
TRBD2 many TRBJ2-5 TRBV2 CASRTSGGIETQYF TGTGCCAGCAGGACTAGCGGGGGGATAGAGACCCAGTACTTC
. few TRBJ2-7 TRBV7-2 CASSLGTQSYEQYF TGTGCCAGCAGCTTAGGGACTCAGTCCTACGAGCAGTACTTC
. many TRBJ2-7 TRBV5-1 CASSLATLQGYEQYF TGCGCCAGCAGCTTGGCAACCTTACAGGGCTACGAGCAGTACTTC